These 21 T cell receptor beta chains originate from one sample sequenced in a study of T cells expressing NK-cell markers. TCRdb derives one entry per CDR3 protein from the 5' RACE reads, leaving out DNA. The repertoire table contains 200,000 to 300,000 distinct CDR3 sequences. The sample comprised blood T cells: a sorted CD56 or NKG2C T cell subset, CD4+ or CD8+ T cells, or bulk PBMC T cells (not recorded which). The receptors were sampled from a man younger than 35 in good health.

J is TRBJ2-1 and V is TRBV20-1; the TCRdb call, TRBD1, lacks DNA for checking. This CDR3 has 13 residues. Germline V gene lookup returns CDR1 DFQATT and CDR2 SNEGSKA (reference sequence). CDR3 sequence reads: CSAKGPGDNEQFF.

The genes are TRBV5-1 and TRBJ1-2; absent DNA, TCRdb's TRBD1 call cannot be checked. Germline V gives CDR1 SGHRS, CDR2 YFSETQ. The CDR3 totals 15 residues. CDR3 loop: CASSIGQGGNYGYTF.

The chain has TRBV12-3 or TRBV12-4 and TRBJ1-1; as DNA is missing, the TRBD1 call by TCRdb cannot be tested. CDR3 length equals 14 residues. The chain's CDR3 is CASTLRGSNTEAFF.

The chain recombines TRBV27 with TRBJ1-2; the D gene TCRdb calls, TRBD1, cannot be checked with no DNA. The CDR3 extends over 15 amino acids. Germline CDR1 is MNHEY and CDR2 is SMNVEV (reference sequence). The CDR3 loop reads CASSPTVQDPYGYTF.

The rearrangement joins TRBV6-2 or TRBV6-3 to TRBJ2-7; the TCRdb D gene call, TRBD2, has no DNA to confirm it. Germline V gene data show CDR1 as MNHEY and CDR2 as SVGEGT. This CDR3 contains 14 residues. CDR3 amino acids: CASSYPGLDYEQYF.

The rearrangement links TRBV20-1 to TRBJ2-1. The length of the CDR3 is 16 residues. Germline CDR1 and CDR2: DFQATT and SNEGSKA (reference sequence). CDR3: CSARHKTDYLRNEQFF.

V and J are TRBV12-3 or TRBV12-4 and TRBJ2-1; TCRdb names TRBD1, which stays unverified in the absence of DNA. The length of the CDR3 is 14 residues. The CDR3 is CASSSSRGLDEQFF.

The V gene is TRBV12-3 or TRBV12-4, the J gene TRBJ1-1; TCRdb picks TRBD1, but there is no DNA to check that call. CDR3 size: 12 residues. The CDR3 loop is CASSPDLGEAFF.

The J gene is TRBJ2-1, the V gene TRBV20-1; TCRdb's D gene call, TRBD2, goes unchecked for lack of DNA. This CDR3 has 17 amino acids. In germline, CDR1 is DFQATT, CDR2 SNEGSKA (reference sequence). CDR3 sequence reads: CSALRLAGGPGYNEQFF.

This chain joins TRBV18 and TRBJ2-3; TCRdb proposes TRBD2, but this gene call is untestable without DNA. The CDR3 spans 17 residues. Germline assignment: CDR1 KGHSH and CDR2 LQKENI. CDR3 in amino acids: CASSPPRLAGGADTQYF.

The chain recombines TRBV6-1 with TRBJ2-3; checking the TCRdb D call of TRBD1 is not possible without DNA. The CDR3 consists of 15 residues. The germline CDR1 and CDR2 sequences are MNHNS and SASEGT. CDR3 protein: CASSARDRPTDTQYF.

The chain has TRBV12-3 or TRBV12-4 and TRBJ2-5; TCRdb lists TRBD1, though no DNA is available to test this call. This CDR3 is 15 amino acids long. The CDR3 sequence: CASREQGASSETQYF.

The chain joins TRBV20-1 to TRBJ2-3; lacking DNA, the TRBD1 call made by TCRdb goes unchecked. In germline, CDR1 is DFQATT, CDR2 SNEGSKA (reference sequence). This CDR3 is 15 amino acids long. The CDR3 is CSASNRGFGTDTQYF.

The chain has TRBV28 and TRBJ2-1. The CDR3 is 15 residues long. Germline V gene data show CDR1 as MDHEN and CDR2 as SYDVKM. CDR3: CASSQTGGYYNEQFF.

The V and J genes are TRBV7-6 and TRBJ2-1; the TCRdb D gene call, TRBD1, has no DNA to confirm it. Germline values: CDR1 SGHVS, CDR2 FNYEAQ. The CDR3 is 17 amino acids. The CDR3 sequence: CASSPASRGRIYNEQFF.

V gene TRBV20-1 combines with J gene TRBJ2-1; TCRdb names TRBD2, which stays unverified in the absence of DNA. From germline, CDR1 is DFQATT and CDR2 SNEGSKA (reference sequence). The CDR3 is 15 residues long. CDR3 region: CSAPAGTSGRPEQFF.

The chain has TRBV20-1 and TRBJ1-6. The CDR3 loop spans 16 amino acids. CDR1 DFQATT and CDR2 SNEGSKA come from the germline V gene (reference sequence). CDR3 loop: CSARVPRSSYNSPLHF.

The chain recombines TRBV7-9 with TRBJ1-5; with no DNA, the TCRdb D assignment of TRBD1 cannot be verified. The CDR3 consists of 18 residues. Germline V gene data show CDR1 as SEHNR and CDR2 as FQNEAQ (reference sequence). CDR3 in amino acids: CASSRTGPGRGSNQPQHF.

The rearrangement links TRBV29-1 to TRBJ2-5; TCRdb lists TRBD2, though no DNA is available to test this call. This CDR3 contains 13 residues. Germline CDR1 is SQVTM and CDR2 is ANQGSEA. CDR3 protein: CSVALRAVGTQYF.

The chain carries TRBV20-1 and TRBJ2-7; without DNA, the TCRdb call of TRBD2 cannot be checked. The V gene's germline CDR1 is DFQATT and CDR2 SNEGSKA (reference sequence). This CDR3 region has 14 residues. The CDR3: CSASPGLAGHEQYF.

The chain recombines TRBV12-3 or TRBV12-4 with TRBJ2-1; there is no DNA to check the TCRdb D call of TRBD1. The CDR3 has 16 residues. The CDR3: CASRSDRTGGWNEQFF.